These 28 T cell receptor beta chains share one sample of origin, sequenced in a study of T cells in localized non-small cell lung cancer. Profiled with immunoSEQ multiplex PCR; TCRdb holds only in-frame clones, not every one. This table has 55,000 to 75,000 clones, about nine tenths appearing once. The source material was peripheral blood, sampled before any cancer treatment. These receptors originate from a man aged 40 to 70 with stage I lung adenocarcinoma.

J is TRBJ2-2 and V is TRBV5-4; TRBD1 agrees at 8 bases. Germline-derived CDR1 and CDR2 are SGHNT and YYREEE (reference sequence). V dropped 3 bases and J dropped 6; count of bases not matched to a gene: 4. The CDR3 runs 14 residues. This CDR3 is CASSSQGAAGELFF. CDR3 sequence (DNA): TGTGCCAGCAGCTCCCAGGGGGCGGCCGGGGAGCTGTTTTTT.

The genes are TRBV2 and TRBJ1-4, with 7 positions matching TRBD1. Germline V CDR1 and CDR2: SNHLY, FYNNEI. J lost 10 bases, V lost 0 bases, and 5 bases had no gene match. The CDR3 totals 14 residues. CDR3 in DNA: TGTGCCAGCAGTGAAGCACAGGGGTGGGTAAAACTGTTTTTT. Protein: CASSEAQGWVKLFF.

V usage is TRBV4-1 and J usage is TRBJ2-7; TRBD1 matches 8 bases. V shed 1 base, J shed 1 base, and the junction held 3 bases outside the gene matches. Germline V gene lookup returns CDR1 MGHRA and CDR2 YSYEKL. The CDR3 is 15 residues long. CDR3 DNA sequence: TGCGCCAGCAGCCAAGGGCAGGGGGCGTCCTACGAGCAGTACTTC. Its protein is CASSQGQGASYEQYF.

As to this clone: One junction end does not reproduce the germline sequence, and a read error may be involved. The chain combines TRBV7-2 with TRBJ2-1; 12 bases are a match to TRBD1. The germline gives CDR1 SGHTA, CDR2 FQGNSA. CDR3 length: 13 residues. Here the CDR3 reads CASSLGPGTGGLF. The DNA of the CDR3 is TGTGCCAGCAGCTTAGGCCCCGGGACAGGGGGCCTCTTC. Looking up the rest from reference TRBV7-2 and TRBJ2-1 gives the full variable domain: GAGVSQSPSNKVTEKGKDVELRCDPISGHTALYWYRQSLGQGLEFLIYFQGNSAPDKSGLPSDRFSAERTGGSVSTLTIQRTQQEDSAVYLCASSLGPGTGGLFGPGTRLTVL.

This rearrangement joins TRBV28 to TRBJ1-2; TRBD1 matches at 10 bases. Germline loops: CDR1 MDHEN, CDR2 SYDVKM. The trim removed 8 bases at V and 5 bases at J, leaving 8 bases unmatched. CDR3 length equals 14 residues. CDR3 in amino acids: CASQGTGVGYGYTF. CDR3 DNA: TGTGCCAGCCAAGGGACAGGGGTTGGGTATGGCTACACCTTC.

The chain recombines TRBV19 with TRBJ2-7, with 7 bases aligning to TRBD2. This CDR3 is 15 amino acids long. The V gene end was trimmed by 1 base and the J gene end by 0 bases; junction bases not matched to a gene: 3. Per germline, CDR1 LNHDA and CDR2 SQIVND (reference sequence). The CDR3 sequence is CASSIGGSPSYEQYF. The CDR3 DNA follows: TGTGCCAGTAGTATAGGCGGGAGCCCCTCCTACGAGCAGTACTTC.

This clone came up once. The rearrangement links TRBV2 to TRBJ1-5; maybe TRBD1 (5 bases). With 7 bases removed from V and 4 bases from J, the gap between germline ends came to 11 bases. Germline V gives CDR1 SNHLY, CDR2 FYNNEI. CDR3 length: 13 amino acids. CDR3 sequence reads: CASNKQVNQPQHF. The DNA for the CDR3 is TGTGCCAGCAACAAACAGGTAAATCAGCCCCAGCATTTT.

V and J are TRBV2 and TRBJ2-7; 8 bases are a match to TRBD1. The ends lost 8 bases at V and 6 bases at J; junction bases unmatched: 12. The CDR3 runs 14 residues. The V gene's germline CDR1 is SNHLY and CDR2 FYNNEI. The CDR3 coding sequence is TGTGCCAGCCGGGACAGGCGAAAGTGGGCCGAGCAGTACTTC. Encoded protein: CASRDRRKWAEQYF.

The genes are TRBV2 and TRBJ2-7; D perhaps matches TRBD1 (6 bases). The germline V gene has CDR1 SNHLY and CDR2 FYNNEI. The V and J ends lost 5 bases and 2 bases respectively, with 19 bases between them. The CDR3 is made up of 16 amino acids. The CDR3: CASSPPLQGTTYEQYF. CDR3 coding DNA: TGTGCCAGCAGTCCGCCCCTACAGGGTACTACCTACGAGCAGTACTTC.

The genes are TRBV27 and TRBJ2-2; D may be TRBD2 (6 bases). From germline, CDR1 is MNHEY and CDR2 SMNVEV (reference sequence). V lost 8 bases to trimming and J lost 1 base, with 11 bases between them. The CDR3 consists of 14 residues. CDR3 DNA sequence: TGTGCCAGCGGTGGACTATGGAACACCGGGGAGCTGTTTTTT. Amino acids: CASGGLWNTGELFF.

V is TRBV15 and J is TRBJ2-1; D is possibly TRBD1 (6 bases). The CDR3 contains 14 residues. Germline lookup yields CDR1 LNHNV and CDR2 YYDKDF (reference sequence). V dropped 7 bases and J dropped 8 bases, with 18 bases sitting between them. The CDR3 sequence is CATKTGFGVDEQFF. The CDR3 coding sequence is TGTGCCACCAAAACAGGGTTCGGGGTCGATGAGCAGTTCTTC.

The chain recombines TRBV6-1 with TRBJ1-2, with TRBD1 identical over 9 bases. The V segment lost 7 bases and the J segment 4 bases; nucleotides outside the gene matches: 7. The CDR3 has 14 residues. Germline V gene lookup returns CDR1 MNHNS and CDR2 SASEGT. CDR3 nucleotides: TGTGCCAGCACTTGGACAGGGGATGCCTATGGCTACACCTTC. It is translated as CASTWTGDAYGYTF.

The V gene is TRBV28, the J gene TRBJ1-1; 10 positions agree with TRBD1. Trimming took 10 bases from V and 9 from J; bases not matched to a gene: 11. This CDR3 comprises 13 residues. CDR1 is MDHEN, CDR2 SYDVKM, per germline. The CDR3 nucleotides are TGTGCCACCATAGGGACAGGGGCAGGGAAAGCTTTCTTT. Protein sequence: CATIGTGAGKAFF.

The V and J genes are TRBV15 and TRBJ2-6, with no clear D. CDR1 is LNHNV and CDR2 is YYDKDF in the germline V gene (reference sequence). This CDR3 comprises 14 residues. The V end lost 4 bases, the J end lost 1 base, and 5 bases lay between the germline ends. The CDR3 reads CATSTRSGANVLTF. CDR3 DNA sequence: TGTGCCACCAGCACTAGGTCTGGGGCCAACGTCCTGACTTTC.

The chain carries TRBV7-9 and TRBJ2-1, with TRBD2 identical over 11 bases. Germline-derived CDR1 and CDR2 are SEHNR and FQNEAQ (reference sequence). The CDR3 has 15 residues. The junction had 3 bases not matched to a gene; V was cut back by 5 bases and J by 3 bases. CDR3 amino acids: CASSPTSGNYNEQFF. The CDR3 DNA is TGTGCCAGCAGCCCGACTAGCGGGAACTACAATGAGCAGTTCTTC.

This clone has just one count. The chain links TRBV6-5 to TRBJ2-2; D may match TRBD1 or TRBD2 (5 bases each). The germline V gene encodes CDR1 MNHEY and CDR2 SVGAGI. The germline V and J ends were trimmed by 9 bases and 7 bases, with 9 bases remaining between them. CDR3 length: 11 amino acids. CDR3 DNA: TGTGCCAGTGGGGACGGCGGGGAGCTGTTTTTT. It translates to CASGDGGELFF.

V gene TRBV12-2 combines with J gene TRBJ2-5; the table's D call TRBD1 went unverified against the DNA. TRBV12-2 is deemed a pseudogene. This CDR3 region has 18 residues. CDR3 nucleotide sequence: TGTGCAAGTCGCTTAGTGGGGCCGGGACACCTCCACCAAGAGACCCAGTACTTC. Residues: CASRLVGPGHLHQETQYF.

This chain joins TRBV19 and TRBJ2-2; either TRBD1 or TRBD2 may fit D (6 bases each). The CDR3 is made up of 14 amino acids. V lost 9 bases and J lost 3, with 14 bases in between. Germline CDR1 and CDR2: LNHDA and SQIVND (reference sequence). CDR3 nucleotide sequence: TGTGCCAGCGGCGCGGGACACTACACCGGGGAGCTGTTTTTT. Protein product: CASGAGHYTGELFF.

The gene calls are TRBV6-5 and TRBJ1-1; TRBD1 aligns across 10 bases. Germline CDR1 MNHEY, CDR2 SVGAGI. The trim removed 4 bases at V and 1 base at J, leaving 3 bases unmatched. The CDR3 extends over 15 amino acids. CDR3 region: CASSSDRGPNTEAFF. The CDR3 DNA reads TGTGCCAGCAGTTCTGACAGGGGGCCGAACACTGAAGCTTTCTTT.

The chain employs TRBV6-4 and TRBJ1-3; D ambiguous. There are 14 residues in the CDR3. Germline V gene sequence: CDR1 MRHNA, CDR2 SNTAGT. V was clipped by 9 bases and J by 4 bases, with 16 bases between them. The DNA of the CDR3 is TGTGCCAGTCGGGCGGACCCCTCCGGAAACACCATATATTTT. It codes for CASRADPSGNTIYF.

V is TRBV7-9 and J is TRBJ2-1; D is undetermined. Germline CDR1 is SEHNR and CDR2 is FQNEAQ (reference sequence). The CDR3 loop spans 11 amino acids. V was shortened by 1 base and J by 9 bases, with 4 bases between the two germline ends. CDR3 residues: CASSLGIEQFF. The DNA for the CDR3 is TGTGCCAGCAGCTTAGGGATTGAGCAGTTCTTC.

The DNA of the CDR3 is TGTGCCAGCAGCGTAGGCGGCGGGAGGGCGATAGATACGCAGTATTTT. This encodes CASSVGGGRAIDTQYF. This rearrangement joins TRBV9 to TRBJ2-3, with 9 positions matching TRBD2. V gave up 0 bases and J gave up 5 bases; unmatched junction bases: 7. This CDR3 is built from 16 residues. CDR1 and CDR2 (germline): SGDLS, YYNGEE.

The V and J genes are TRBV11-3 and TRBJ2-5; D call uncertain. The CDR3 consists of 14 residues. Trimming removed 5 bases at V and 1 base at J, with 11 bases between. CDR1 is SGHNT, CDR2 YENEEA, per germline. The CDR3: CASSTRYSQETQYF. The CDR3 coding sequence is TGTGCCAGCAGCACAAGGTATTCCCAAGAGACCCAGTACTTC.

The J gene is TRBJ2-7, the V gene TRBV23-1, with TRBD1 matching 12 bases. TRBV23-1 carries the ORF label, with uncertain function. The CDR3 sequence is 16 residues long. Losses at the gene ends were 5 bases for V and 4 bases for J; bases not matched to a gene: 9. As DNA, the CDR3 is TGCGCCAGCAGTAAACAGGGACAGGGGGCGCAGTACGAGCAGTACTTC. Protein product: CASSKQGQGAQYEQYF.

The genes are TRBV18 and TRBJ2-1; maybe TRBD1 (6 bases). V lost 2 bases and J lost 1, with 9 bases in between. This CDR3 has 15 amino acids. Germline V gives CDR1 KGHSH, CDR2 LQKENI. The CDR3 loop is CASSPRGYSYNEQFF. The DNA of the CDR3 is TGTGCCAGCTCACCAAGGGGGTATTCCTACAATGAGCAGTTCTTC.

V and J are TRBV27 and TRBJ2-7; D gene ambiguous. The V end lost 5 bases, the J end lost 7 bases, and 21 bases lay between the germline ends. The CDR3 totals 15 residues. Per the germline V gene, CDR1 is MNHEY and CDR2 is SMNVEV (reference sequence). The CDR3 reads CASSTALGVGKEQYF. In DNA form, the CDR3 reads TGTGCCAGCAGTACCGCCTTGGGTGTCGGAAAAGAGCAGTACTTC.

The rearrangement uses TRBV28 and TRBJ1-2; 7 bases agree with TRBD1. V gave up 5 bases and J gave up 7 bases; unmatched junction bases: 13. CDR3 length: 15 residues. Germline lookup yields CDR1 MDHEN and CDR2 SYDVKM. The CDR3 DNA follows: TGTGCCAGCAGTCATCTGGACAGGTCCGAAGTTGGCTACACCTTC. It translates to CASSHLDRSEVGYTF.

A few counts support this clone. V is TRBV10-1 and J is TRBJ2-3; D ambiguous. Germline V lookup: CDR1 WNHNN, CDR2 SYGVQD (reference sequence). The CDR3 covers 15 residues. The V end was cut by 4 bases, the J end by 3 bases, with 14 bases between. CDR3 in DNA: TGCGCCAGCAGTGGGGGAAGAACGGGTACAGATACGCAGTATTTT. Translation: CASSGGRTGTDTQYF.